This T cell receptor beta chain was recovered during a study of T-cell memory formation after mild COVID-19. One entry per CDR3 protein, called by TCRdb with MiXCR from the 5' RACE reads. The table has around 250,000 distinct CDR3 sequences, 7.5% to 10% seen once. Between the trimmed V and J ends, which lost 0 bases and 0 bases, there was a span of 2 bases. The V gene's germline CDR1 is SEHNR and CDR2 FQNEAQ (reference sequence). This CDR3 spans 14 amino acids. This clonotype was picked up many times. Its antigen is unidentified. Findings and limits, study-wide: CD4+ contracting clones were mainly CM and EM; CD8+ ones, EMRA.

V and J are TRBV7-9 and TRBJ1-4, with unresolved D. The sequenced sample was PBMCs or a T cell subset sorted from them (not recorded which). The clonotype comes from a man aged 18 to 29 who had mild COVID-19 (a few samples of this study predate the infection). Cell type and time point are not known. CDR3 sequence: CASSLAATNEKLFF. The CDR3 DNA reads TGTGCCAGCAGCTTAGCAGCAACTAATGAAAAACTGTTTTTT.